Each of the 14 T cell receptor beta chains below was sequenced from the same sample in a study of T cell repertoires in cytomegalovirus infection. These TCRs' antigens remain unknown. TCRdb reanalysed the reads using MiXCR and keeps one entry per CDR3 protein. The sample lists about 770,000 distinct CDR3 sequences; about 28% were seen once. This specimen consisted of cultured CD8+ T cells from PBMCs, obtained from culture after CMV antigen stimulation. These receptors were obtained from a human donor in good health (CMV status not recorded). Some clones in this sample may be carry-over from other donors' samples.

This chain uses TRBV25-1 with TRBJ1-2; D may be TRBD1 (5 bases). This CDR3 comprises 16 residues. Germline V gives CDR1 MGHDK, CDR2 SYGVNS. The V and J ends lost 0 bases and 4 bases respectively, with 15 bases between them. The CDR3 is CASSEYWSREGYGYTF. In nucleotides, the CDR3 is TGTGCCAGCAGTGAATATTGGTCCAGGGAGGGCTATGGCTACACCTTC.

V gene TRBV6-6 combines with J gene TRBJ1-5; 7 nucleotides align to TRBD1. The J segment lost 4 bases and the V segment lost 2 bases, leaving 11 bases of the junction unmatched. The CDR3 is 17 residues long. The germline V gene encodes CDR1 MNHNY and CDR2 SVGAGI (reference sequence). The DNA for the CDR3 is TGTGCCAGCAGTTACGACAGGGCTGAGAGTCGGAATCAGCCCCAGCATTTT. This translates into CASSYDRAESRNQPQHF.

The rearrangement links TRBV2 to TRBJ2-7, with D perhaps matching TRBD2 (6 bases). Per the germline V gene, CDR1 is SNHLY and CDR2 is FYNNEI. The length of the CDR3 is 15 residues. The V end was cut by 4 bases, the J end by 4 bases, with 17 bases between. As DNA, the CDR3 is TGTGCCAGCAGTGTCGGGCGGGGATTGCCTTACGAGCAGTACTTC. It specifies CASSVGRGLPYEQYF.

The V and J genes are TRBV2 and TRBJ1-1, with D possibly matching TRBD1 (5 bases). CDR1 is SNHLY, CDR2 FYNNEI, per germline. V was trimmed by 10 bases and J by 8 bases, leaving 11 bases between them. The CDR3 runs 10 residues. CDR3 region: CAIPGLEAFF. Written as DNA, the CDR3 is TGTGCCATCCCGGGACTCGAAGCTTTCTTT.

This clonotype has a handful of counts. The chain combines TRBV6-1 with TRBJ2-3; D perhaps matches TRBD1 (6 bases). Germline CDR1 and CDR2: MNHNS and SASEGT. The CDR3 covers 14 residues. V lost 2 bases and J lost 2, with 8 bases in between. CDR3 loop: CASSEWGHTDTQYF. The CDR3 DNA sequence: TGTGCCAGCAGTGAATGGGGGCACACAGATACGCAGTATTTT.

This clonotype was recorded at least ten times. The chain combines TRBV7-6 with TRBJ2-1, with D perhaps matching TRBD1 (6 bases). CDR3 length: 16 residues. V gave up 3 bases and J gave up 5 bases, with 17 bases separating them. The germline CDR1 and CDR2 sequences are SGHVS and FNYEAQ. The CDR3 DNA sequence: TGTGCCAGCAGCTTTTCACAGGGCGGTACTAACAATGAGCAGTTCTTC. It is translated as CASSFSQGGTNNEQFF.

Concerning this clonotype itself: One end of the junction is discordant with germline, which a read error may explain. This chain joins TRBV2 and TRBJ1-1, with a weak D call TRBD1 (6 bases). The CDR3 extends over 15 amino acids. The germline V gene encodes CDR1 SNHLY and CDR2 FYNNEI. The CDR3 DNA follows: TGTGCCAGCAGGGAAGCTACAGGGATGAACACTGAAGCTTTCTTT. Translated, it gives CASREATGMNTEAFF.

This clonotype was seen repeatedly, ten times or more. The chain links TRBV7-6 to TRBJ2-2, with a tentative D call TRBD2 (5 bases). CDR3 length: 14 residues. Germline V gene lookup returns CDR1 SGHVS and CDR2 FNYEAQ. Trimming stripped 1 base from V and 6 bases from J, with 9 bases between. Here the CDR3 reads CASSLGQRAGELFF. Written as DNA, the CDR3 is TGTGCCAGCAGCTTAGGGCAGAGGGCCGGGGAGCTGTTTTTT.

This clonotype has more than one count but fewer than ten. The rearrangement links TRBV11-2 to TRBJ2-1, with D possibly matching TRBD2 (6 bases). Germline-derived CDR1 and CDR2 are SGHAT and FQNNGV. The length of the CDR3 is 15 residues. V was shortened by 1 base and J by 3 bases, with 10 bases between the two germline ends. The CDR3 nucleotides read TGTGCCAGCAGCTTAGGACTAGGCAACTACAATGAGCAGTTCTTC. It encodes CASSLGLGNYNEQFF.

The chain recombines TRBV9 with TRBJ2-1; D unclear. The V gene lost 1 base and the J gene lost 3 bases, with 17 bases spanning the gap. Germline V lookup: CDR1 SGDLS, CDR2 YYNGEE. CDR3 length equals 17 residues. CDR3 loop: CASSVSPLSEGYNEQFF. CDR3 coding DNA: TGTGCCAGCAGCGTATCCCCTCTGAGTGAAGGCTACAATGAGCAGTTCTTC. Together with reference TRBV9 and TRBJ2-1, the CDR3 gives the full variable domain: DSGVTQTPKHLITATGQRVTLRCSPRSGDLSVYWYQQSLDQGLQFLIQYYNGEERAKGNILERFSAQQFPDLHSELNLSSLELGDSALYFCASSVSPLSEGYNEQFFGPGTRLTVL.

Of note for this clonotype: One junction end disagrees with the germline gene, perhaps due to a read error. V and J are TRBV4-1 and TRBJ1-4, with a possible D match to TRBD1 (5 bases). The CDR3 is 17 amino acids. In germline, CDR1 is MGHRA, CDR2 YSYEKL. CDR3 amino acids: CASSQVPDLGQGEKLFF. The DNA of the CDR3 is TGTGCCAGCAGCCAAGTCCCCGACCTGGGCCAGGGTGAAAAACTGTTTTTT.

This clonotype came up many times. The chain employs TRBV7-9 and TRBJ1-1; TRBD1 aligns across 7 bases. The V gene's germline CDR1 is SEHNR and CDR2 FQNEAQ (reference sequence). The ends lost 6 bases at V and 14 bases at J; junction bases unmatched: 9. This CDR3 has 11 residues. CDR3 in DNA: TGTGCCAGCAGTCTCGGACAGGAGGCATTCTTT. Its translation: CASSLGQEAFF.

This clonotype was counted between two and nine times. The rearrangement uses TRBV6-5 and TRBJ1-5; 8 bases agree with TRBD1. V shed 7 bases, J shed 2 bases, and the junction held 4 bases outside the gene matches. The V gene's germline CDR1 is MNHEY and CDR2 SVGAGI. The CDR3 runs to 14 residues. The CDR3 region has the DNA TGTGCCAGCACTAAGACAGGGGGCAATCAGCCCCAGCATTTT. This gives the protein CASTKTGGNQPQHF.

This clonotype was observed a handful of times. The chain links TRBV20-1 to TRBJ2-2, with TRBD1 identical over 9 bases. The CDR3 sequence is 16 residues long. The ends lost 0 bases at V and 3 bases at J; junction bases unmatched: 5. The germline gives CDR1 DFQATT, CDR2 SNEGSKA (reference sequence). CDR3 region: CSARDKGTGYTGELFF. The CDR3 DNA follows: TGCAGTGCTAGAGATAAGGGGACAGGGTACACCGGGGAGCTGTTTTTT.